Listed below are T cell receptor beta chains from one sample, sequenced in a study of blood T cell repertoires in COVID-19. The protocol was immunoSEQ multiplex PCR, while the TCRdb copy is restricted to in-frame clones and leaves out a portion. In the table there are hundreds of thousands of clones, about 82% of which are singletons. The sequencing sample was made of PBMCs or T cells enriched from blood (not recorded which). These TCRs come from a woman aged 45-60 years who had recovered from COVID-19. Each CDR3 is given with its conserved first and last residue.

V	CDR3
TRBV5-4	CASSLLGLAGGQGFF
TRBV28	CASSSPGQGSETQYF
TRBV7-3	CASSLAGGTDTQYF
TRBV25-1	CASSPHGQGGGYTF
TRBV27	CASSLTMLAGGQETQYF
TRBV27	CASSLAGVASQHF
TRBV19	CASSMAGGEKLFF
TRBV4-2	CASSQETAANYGYTF
TRBV12-1	CASTLPREAKTYEQYF
TRBV2	CASRAARNTIYF
TRBV30	CAWSVPAFEGAGYTF
TRBV9	CASSVGAGQETQYF
TRBV11-2	CASNIAGVYEQYF
TRBV7-3	CASSLLRSAANEQFF
TRBV7-6	CASSLQPPTSGIGELFF
TRBV4-3	CASSQDLAASSYNSPLHF
TRBV5-5	CASSLAPQTVIGEKLFF
TRBV3-1/TRBV3-2	CASSRGTGGNYGYTF
TRBV4-2	CASSQGDGVTYEQYF
TRBV24-1	CATSGRGNTGELFF
TRBV30	CAWTFGGFTEAFF
TRBV5-4	CASTLTGKGGYTF
TRBV28	CASSPTGGKFSYTF
TRBV12-3/TRBV12-4	CASSQDILGYTF
TRBV12-3/TRBV12-4	CASTLGRKLFF